Detailed here is one T cell receptor (beta chain). Its antigen is not yet known. Nothing much larger sits one base from this clone, and base qualities are not available. The TCR beta CDR3 regions were amplified from RNA transcripts. The TCR CDR3 was subjected to a first round of RT-PCR using the HTBI primer set and the Qiagen OneStep RT-PCR kit. Libraries were constructed in a second round of multiplex PCR, after which size selection and purification were performed. The libraries were sequenced on an Illumina HiSeq2000 using paired-end 100 bp reads. Per the authors' processing: SOAPnuke was used to process the raw data, with reads discarded if the reads contained adapters or uncalled bases, had a mean Phred below 15, or lacked an exact constant-primer or identifier match. COPE v1.2.5 was used to merge high-quality paired reads, and clonotypes were defined as unique nucleotide sequences. Clonotypes were aligned to IMGT TRBV, TRBD and TRBJ reference segments using MiTCR v1.1. The analysis was restricted to V-J combinations with a frequency above 0.0001, which together covered 99.2% of the repertoires. A TCS score was defined as the ratio between F50 (clonal expansion) and ExV (chaos), using BLOSUM62-based TCRdist between CDR3 peptides within each V-J. Welch's t-statistics and random forest reduced 500 to 550 V-J features to roughly 13, which were used in a naive Bayes classifier (R e1071). The public reads were run again by TCRdb, first through fastp at Q25 and then through MiXCR, and only productive beta chains were kept. Entries are consolidated by CDR3 protein sequence, retaining the most common genes and DNA. These V and J calls originate from TCRdb's pipeline instead of the authors' own analysis. Across this sample there are around 350,000 distinct CDR3 sequences, with approximately 14% seen only once. About a quarter of the sample goes to the ten largest clones.

The data were taken from a study of T cells in Graves' hyperthyroidism and ophthalmopathy (dated 2019 in TCRdb). About the full investigation: Peripheral blood samples were taken at the time of initial diagnosis, prior to any treatment. TCR V-J signatures able to tell the groups apart were searched for in a discovery cohort of 90 to 100 patients, of whom more than 40 had Graves' ophthalmopathy and around 57 had stable Graves' hyperthyroidism. Whether ophthalmopathy could be predicted prospectively was tested in an independent validation cohort made up of some 20 hyperthyroidism patients plus 17 patients who later progressed to ophthalmopathy. The 100 discovery patients were divided at random into training and test sets in a 7:3 ratio. In addition, the study compared T-cell repertoires in thyroid tissue and in blood from several Graves' hyperthyroidism patients. Following sampling, methimazole starting at 30 mg daily was given to hyperthyroidism patients, and high-dose intravenous methylprednisolone was given to ophthalmopathy patients. TCR Vbeta CDR3 sequencing of around 130 peripheral blood samples (fewer than 45 ophthalmopathy, 75 hyperthyroidism and about 17 progressor patients) is reported in the paper. What the work shows at the level of the full study, not this receptor alone: Sample size was not statistically predetermined, and blinding of investigators to group allocation was not performed. In validation, progression to ophthalmopathy was predicted by the model with more than 65% sensitivity and 72% to 80% specificity, a median of approximately 6.5 months before onset. Blood samples also contained most of the expanded thyroid clonotypes (frequency above 0.001), which suggests that blood repertoires may reflect thyroid immune responses. A 13 V-J signature model separated ophthalmopathy from stable hyperthyroidism, with 87.88% sensitivity and roughly 84% specificity in cross-validation and 80%/75% in testing.

Hyperthyroidism patients were aged 18 to 65 years and newly diagnosed, with disease duration of less than 2 months. Any patient with an uncontrolled infection, another autoimmune disease, pregnancy or lactation was excluded. Clinical symptoms, serum thyroxine and TRAb, thyroid ultrasound, and orbital computed tomography formed the basis for the diagnoses. For progressor patients, blood was drawn at the first diagnosis of hyperthyroidism, before any ophthalmopathy symptoms had appeared. Ficoll-Paque density gradient centrifugation was used to isolate PBMCs from about 10 ml of fresh peripheral blood. Progressor patients were first diagnosed with Graves' hyperthyroidism and then developed ophthalmopathy during follow-up. Trizol reagent was used to extract total RNA, and RNA quality was then checked on an Agilent 2100 Bioanalyzer. From cysteine to phenylalanine, the CDR3 is 19 amino acids long. Only the CDR3 DNA is retained, 57 bases long and in frame from the first base. V loses 3 bases at its end and J loses 0 bases; junction bases beyond the gene matches: 6. Looking up the germline V gene yields CDR1 MGHRA and CDR2 YSYEKL.

Recombination linked TRBV4-1 to TRBJ2-4; TRBD2 matches 15 bases in the middle. Sequenced material: blood. The sequence was collected from a woman aged 18-35 years with Graves' hyperthyroidism that later progressed to Graves' ophthalmopathy. The CDR3 corresponds to CASSQGLAGGPLAKNIQYF. The nucleotides are TGCGCCAGCAGCCAGGGACTAGCGGGAGGACCCCTAGCCAAAAACATTCAGTACTTC.